The next 3 T cell receptor beta chains were all read from a single sample in a study of neurological immune-mediated disorders. TCRdb independently ran MiXCR on the 5' RACE reads; one entry per CDR3 protein. Seen here are 55,000 to 80,000 distinct CDR3 sequences, approximately 4.6% observed once, and the top ten hold approximately 3.2%. Material for sequencing was PBMCs. The receptors derive from a woman in her fifties or sixties with multiple sclerosis.

This clonotype has a count of ten or more. This likely comes from a read error, as the CDR3 has no conserved phenylalanine or tryptophan at its end. The DNA is left out, because the CDR3 cannot be placed on it with certainty; the CDR3 is given as TCRdb lists it. V gene TRBV20-1 combines with J gene TRBJ2-1; the table's D gene call, TRBD1, was not cross checked with the DNA. Germline V CDR1 and CDR2: DFQATT, SNEGSKA (reference sequence). The CDR3 length equals 10 residues, ends included. The CDR3: CSAKETGFLI.

This clonotype was counted ten times or more. V is TRBV11-1 and J is TRBJ2-5; D unresolved. Trimming shortened V by 5 bases and J by 7 bases, and 8 bases separated the two germline ends. The CDR3 has 11 amino acids. Germline values: CDR1 SGHAT, CDR2 FQDESV (reference sequence). The CDR3 DNA reads as TGTGCCAGCAGCCCCGGTGGGACCCAGTACTTC. This gives the protein CASSPGGTQYF.

This clonotype was detected only a few times. A much larger clone lies one base from this, so it may be a read error. The V gene is TRBV9, the J gene TRBJ2-5, with D possibly matching TRBD1 (5 bases). Germline V CDR1 and CDR2: SGDLS, YYNGEE. The CDR3 consists of 15 residues. V was cut by 4 bases and J by 3 bases, with 16 bases left in between. For the CDR3, the DNA is TGTGCCAGCAGCACTGATATCGAAGGGGAAGAGACCCAGTACTTC. It encodes CASSTDIEGEETQYF.